This T cell receptor (beta chain) is drawn from a study of T cell repertoires in cytomegalovirus infection. Turning to the study itself: The public TCR beta signatures pointed to both CMV infection and matching HLA type. General observations from the study: In two of eight donors, the top clonotype was HLA-C-restricted CMV-specific. Carriage of CMV together with the relevant HLA was identifiable through cumulative public TCR beta family frequency.

Germline CDR1 is SNHLY and CDR2 is FYNNEI. CDR3 length equals 13 residues. After removal of 8 bases from V and 1 base from J, the junction contained 4 bases not matched to a gene. Points on this clonotype: The antigen remains undetermined.

TCRdb reprocessed the reads with MiXCR, giving one entry per CDR3 protein. Seen here are around 530,000 distinct CDR3 sequences, more than 25% observed once, and the top ten hold over 10%. Sequencing was performed on PBMCs. This chain uses TRBV2 with TRBJ2-7, with 8 bases fitting TRBD2. This TCR was recovered from a human donor in good health (CMV status not recorded). Some clones in this sample may be carry-over from other donors' samples. CDR3 DNA sequence: TGTGCCAGCGAGGAGCGGGAGTCCTACGAGCAGTACTTC. It yields the protein CASEERESYEQYF.